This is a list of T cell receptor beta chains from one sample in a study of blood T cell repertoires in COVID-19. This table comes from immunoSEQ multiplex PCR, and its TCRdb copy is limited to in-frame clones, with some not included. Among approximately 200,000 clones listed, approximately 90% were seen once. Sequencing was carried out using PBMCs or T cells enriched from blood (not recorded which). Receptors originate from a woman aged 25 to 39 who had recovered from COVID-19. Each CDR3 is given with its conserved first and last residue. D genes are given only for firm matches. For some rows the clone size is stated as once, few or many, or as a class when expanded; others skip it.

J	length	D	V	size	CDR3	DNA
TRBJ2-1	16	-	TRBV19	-	CASSIEGRTSYNEQFF	TGTGCCAGTAGTATAGAGGGCCGCACATCCTACAATGAGCAGTTCTTC
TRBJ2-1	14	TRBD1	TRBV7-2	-	CASSFHRGYNEQFF	TGTGCCAGCAGTTTCCACAGGGGCTACAATGAGCAGTTCTTC
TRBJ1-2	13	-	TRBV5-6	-	CASSFGVSYGYTF	TGTGCCAGCAGCTTCGGGGTTAGCTATGGCTACACCTTC
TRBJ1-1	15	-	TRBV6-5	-	CASSSPGQLNTEAFF	TGTGCCAGCAGTTCCCCCGGACAGTTGAACACTGAAGCTTTCTTT
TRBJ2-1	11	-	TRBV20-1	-	CSARPAPEQFF	TGCAGTGCGAGACCCGCGCCTGAGCAGTTCTTC
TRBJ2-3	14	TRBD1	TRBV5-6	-	CASSAMTGPDTQYF	TGTGCCAGCAGCGCGATGACAGGGCCAGATACGCAGTATTTT
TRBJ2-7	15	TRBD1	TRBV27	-	CASSSPGQGAYEQYF	TGTGCCAGCAGTTCACCGGGACAGGGGGCGTACGAGCAGTACTTC
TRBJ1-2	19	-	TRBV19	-	CASSIEVIGALHPNYGYTF	TGTGCCAGTAGTATAGAAGTAATTGGGGCACTACACCCTAACTATGGCTACACCTTC
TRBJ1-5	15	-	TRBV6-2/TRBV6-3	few	CASSYAGANNQPQHF	TGTGCCAGCAGTTACGCAGGGGCTAACAATCAGCCCCAGCATTTT
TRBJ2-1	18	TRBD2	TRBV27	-	CASSRLAGGAKVSNEQFF	TGTGCCAGCAGCCGACTAGCGGGGGGGGCCAAAGTCAGCAATGAGCAGTTCTTC
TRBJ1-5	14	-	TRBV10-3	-	CAISRNQQDQPQHF	TGTGCCATCAGTCGGAACCAACAGGATCAGCCCCAGCATTTT
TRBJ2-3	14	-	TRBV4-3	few	CASSLERRTDTQYF	TGCGCCAGCAGCCTTGAGCGGCGCACAGATACGCAGTATTTT
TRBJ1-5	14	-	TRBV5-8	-	CASSFSDRYQPQHF	TGTGCCAGCAGCTTCTCAGACAGATATCAGCCCCAGCATTTT
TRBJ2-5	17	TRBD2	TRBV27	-	CASSTGLAGVVGETQYF	TGTGCCAGCAGTACCGGACTAGCGGGGGTGGTTGGAGAGACCCAGTACTTC
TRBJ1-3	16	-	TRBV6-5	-	CASSYSLTGPGNTIYF	TGTGCCAGCAGTTATTCTCTCACAGGACCAGGAAACACCATATATTTT
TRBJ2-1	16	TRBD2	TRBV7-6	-	CASSAELATSYNEQFF	TGTGCCAGCAGCGCGGAACTAGCGACCTCCTACAATGAGCAGTTCTTC
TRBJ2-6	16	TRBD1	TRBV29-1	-	CSVVGPTGAGANVLTF	TGCAGCGTTGTTGGGCCAACAGGGGCTGGGGCCAACGTCCTGACTTTC
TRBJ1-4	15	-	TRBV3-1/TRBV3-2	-	CASSRNPGTNEKLFF	TGTGCCAGCAGCCGAAACCCGGGTACTAATGAAAAACTGTTTTTT
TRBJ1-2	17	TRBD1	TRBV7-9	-	CASSFPGQGFVDYGYTF	TGTGCCAGCAGCTTTCCGGGACAGGGGTTCGTTGATTATGGCTACACCTTC
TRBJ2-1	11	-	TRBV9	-	CASSANNEQFF	TGTGCCAGCAGCGCTAACAATGAGCAGTTCTTC
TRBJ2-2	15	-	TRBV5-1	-	CASSGRTANTGELFF	TGCGCCAGCAGTGGTCGGACAGCGAACACCGGGGAGCTGTTTTTT
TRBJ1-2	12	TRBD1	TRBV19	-	CASSVGTDGYTF	TGTGCCAGTAGTGTTGGGACAGATGGCTACACCTTC
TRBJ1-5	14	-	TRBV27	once	CASSPGQTYQPQHF	TGTGCCAGCAGTCCAGGACAGACGTATCAGCCCCAGCATTTT
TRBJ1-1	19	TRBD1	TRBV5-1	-	CASSPWALTGGERNTEAFF	TGCGCCAGCAGCCCCTGGGCCCTAACAGGGGGCGAGCGGAACACTGAAGCTTTCTTT
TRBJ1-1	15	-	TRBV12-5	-	CASGPGGGGDTEAFF	TGTGCTAGTGGTCCCGGGGGAGGGGGAGACACTGAAGCTTTCTTT
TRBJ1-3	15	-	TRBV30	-	CAWSVSGFMRNTIYF	TGTGCCTGGAGTGTATCGGGGTTTATGAGAAACACCATATATTTT
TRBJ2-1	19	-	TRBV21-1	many	CASSKATYAPGSHLNEQFF	TGTGCCAGCAGCAAAGCCACCTACGCCCCCGGGTCTCACTTGAATGAGCAGTTCTTC
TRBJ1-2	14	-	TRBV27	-	CASSSRVPPDGYTF	TGTGCCAGCAGTTCCCGGGTCCCTCCGGATGGCTACACCTTC
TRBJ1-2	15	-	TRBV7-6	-	CASSLDDGVIYGYTF	TGTGCCAGCAGCTTAGACGACGGAGTCATCTATGGCTACACCTTC
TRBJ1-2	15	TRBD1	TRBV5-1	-	CASSLGDRAISGYTF	TGCGCCAGCAGCTTGGGGGACAGGGCGATTAGTGGCTACACCTTC
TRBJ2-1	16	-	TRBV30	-	CAWSVTESTSYNEQFF	TGTGCCTGGAGTGTCACGGAGAGTACCTCCTACAATGAGCAGTTCTTC
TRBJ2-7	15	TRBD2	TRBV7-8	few	CASSLASGSNYEQYF	TGTGCCAGCAGCTTAGCTAGCGGGAGCAACTACGAGCAGTACTTC
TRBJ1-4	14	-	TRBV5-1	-	CASSRGSTNEKLFF	TGCGCCAGCAGCCGAGGGTCTACTAATGAAAAACTGTTTTTT
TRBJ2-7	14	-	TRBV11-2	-	CASSLVSTVPAQYF	TGTGCCAGCAGCTTAGTATCGACAGTCCCTGCGCAGTACTTC
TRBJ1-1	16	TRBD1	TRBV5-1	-	CASSLEAGGGNTEAFF	TGCGCCAGCAGCTTGGAGGCAGGGGGTGGCAACACTGAAGCTTTCTTT
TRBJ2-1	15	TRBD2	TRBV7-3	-	CASSLTSGGYNEQFF	TGTGCCAGCAGCTTGACTAGCGGGGGGTACAATGAGCAGTTCTTC
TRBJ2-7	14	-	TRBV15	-	CATSIVSGAYEQYF	TGTGCCACCAGCATCGTTAGCGGTGCCTACGAGCAGTACTTC
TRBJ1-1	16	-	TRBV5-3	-	CARSLATLDRNTEAFF	TGTGCCAGAAGCTTAGCCACCTTGGACAGAAACACTGAAGCTTTCTTT
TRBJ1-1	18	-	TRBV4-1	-	CASSQDSHRASWNTEAFF	TGCGCCAGCAGCCAAGATAGTCACAGGGCCTCATGGAACACTGAAGCTTTCTTT
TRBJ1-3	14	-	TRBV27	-	CASRLTTSGNTIYF	TGTGCCAGCAGGTTGACAACCTCTGGAAACACCATATATTTT
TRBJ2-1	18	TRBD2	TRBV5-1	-	CASSSGTSGRKGGNEQFF	TGCGCCAGCAGCTCCGGGACTAGCGGCAGAAAGGGGGGCAATGAGCAGTTCTTC
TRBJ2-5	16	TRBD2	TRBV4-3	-	CASSQGTSGGQETQYF	TGCGCCAGCAGCCAAGGGACTAGCGGGGGGCAAGAGACCCAGTACTTC
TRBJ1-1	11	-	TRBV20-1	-	CSAIADTEAFF	TGCAGTGCTATTGCGGACACTGAAGCTTTCTTT
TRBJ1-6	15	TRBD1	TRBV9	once	CASSRRQGNNSPLHF	TGTGCCAGCAGCCGACGACAGGGGAATAATTCACCCCTCCACTTT
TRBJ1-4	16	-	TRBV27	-	CASSLGPLGGNEKLFF	TGTGCCAGCAGTTTGGGGCCCCTCGGGGGGAATGAAAAACTGTTTTTT
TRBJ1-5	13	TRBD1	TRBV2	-	CASSRGLREPQHF	TGTGCCAGCAGCAGGGGGCTTAGAGAGCCCCAGCATTTT
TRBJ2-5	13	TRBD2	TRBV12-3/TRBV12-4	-	CASSRPSGGAQYF	TGTGCCAGCAGCCGTCCTAGCGGAGGGGCCCAGTACTTC
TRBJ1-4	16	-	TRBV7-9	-	CASSHEGGAHNEKLFF	TGTGCCAGCAGCCATGAGGGAGGGGCGCATAATGAAAAACTGTTTTTT